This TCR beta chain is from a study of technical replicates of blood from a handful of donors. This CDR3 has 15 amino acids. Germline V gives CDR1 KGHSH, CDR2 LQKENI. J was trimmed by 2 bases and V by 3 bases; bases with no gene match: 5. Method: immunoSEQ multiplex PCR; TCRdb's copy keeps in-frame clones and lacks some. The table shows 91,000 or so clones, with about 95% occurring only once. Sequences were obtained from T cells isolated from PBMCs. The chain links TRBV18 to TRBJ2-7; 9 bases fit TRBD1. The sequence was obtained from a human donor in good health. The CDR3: CASSPPGQGAYEQYF. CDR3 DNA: TGTGCCAGCTCACCTCCGGGACAGGGCGCCTACGAGCAGTACTTC.